What follows are 8 T cell receptor beta chains derived from one specimen sequenced in a study of blood T cell repertoires in COVID-19. TCRdb's table, derived via immunoSEQ multiplex PCR, lists solely in-frame clones and lacks some. Of 250,000 to 300,000 clones in the sample, approximately 85% were seen once. Material: peripheral blood. Receptors were obtained from a woman in her 70s with acute or convalescent COVID-19.

The V and J genes are TRBV7-2 and TRBJ2-6; D gene ambiguous. Germline CDR1 is SGHTA and CDR2 is FQGNSA. Deletions cut 3 bases from V and 0 bases from J, with 12 bases between. This CDR3 has 17 residues. The DNA of the CDR3 is TGTGCCAGCAGCTTGGCAGTCCTCACCTCTGGGGCCAACGTCCTGACTTTC. The encoded protein is CASSLAVLTSGANVLTF.

The chain carries TRBV9 and TRBJ2-1, with a possible D match to TRBD2 (6 bases). The CDR3 is 14 residues long. CDR1 is SGDLS and CDR2 is YYNGEE in the germline V gene. V gave up 2 bases and J gave up 1 base, with 7 bases separating them. CDR3 protein: CASSVRGSYNEQFF. The CDR3, as DNA: TGTGCCAGCAGCGTCCGGGGGTCCTACAATGAGCAGTTCTTC.

This chain connects TRBV15 to TRBJ1-2; D is perhaps TRBD1 (6 bases). The CDR3 extends over 16 amino acids. Germline CDR1 is LNHNV and CDR2 is YYDKDF (reference sequence). Trimming removed 0 bases at V and 0 bases at J, with 11 bases between. The CDR3 protein is CATSRDWTESNYGYTF. DNA for the CDR3: TGTGCCACCAGCAGAGATTGGACAGAATCTAACTATGGCTACACCTTC. The entire variable domain, with the rest obtained from reference TRBV15 and TRBJ1-2, is as follows: DAMVIQNPRYQVTQFGKPVTLSCSQTLNHNVMYWYQQKSSQAPKLLFHYYDKDFNNEADTPDNFQSRRPNTSFCFLDIRSPGLGDTAMYLCATSRDWTESNYGYTFGSGTRLTVV.

The J gene is TRBJ1-6, the V gene TRBV6-5, with 8 bases lining up with TRBD1. The CDR3 contains 14 residues. Germline V gives CDR1 MNHEY, CDR2 SVGAGI. The V segment lost 6 bases and the J segment 14 bases; nucleotides outside the gene matches: 12. The CDR3 spells CASSRTGTGYTLHF. CDR3 DNA: TGTGCCAGCAGCCGAACCGGGACAGGCTACACCCTCCACTTT.

About this clone: An end of the junction does not agree with germline; a read error may underlie this. The chain combines TRBV7-9 with TRBJ1-5; D possibly corresponds to TRBD1 (6 bases). CDR1 and CDR2 (germline): SEHNR, FQNEAQ (reference sequence). The CDR3 spans 14 residues. Here the CDR3 reads CASSLAGGHQPQHF. CDR3 sequence (DNA): TGTGCCAGCAGCCTAGCCGGGGGGCATCAGCCCCAGCATTTT.

The rearrangement uses TRBV5-1 and TRBJ1-1; D ambiguous. There are 14 residues in the CDR3. Germline loops: CDR1 SGHRS, CDR2 YFSETQ. The ends were cut back, 6 bases at V and 1 base at J, with 13 bases in the middle. CDR3 sequence reads: CASKAGEWNTEAFF. CDR3 nucleotide sequence: TGCGCCAGCAAGGCCGGGGAGTGGAACACTGAAGCTTTCTTT. The full variable domain, its missing parts supplied by reference TRBV5-1 and TRBJ1-1, is KAGVTQTPRYLIKTRGQQVTLSCSPISGHRSVSWYQQTPGQGLQFLFEYFSETQRNKGNFPGRFSGRQFSNSRSEMNVSTLELGDSALYLCASKAGEWNTEAFFGQGTRLTVV.

V and J are TRBV4-1 and TRBJ2-3; no clear D gene. CDR1 and CDR2 from the germline V gene are MGHRA and YSYEKL. There are 14 residues in the CDR3. Trimming removed 0 bases from V and 2 bases from J, with 6 bases in between. As DNA, the CDR3 is TGCGCCAGCAGCCAAGAGGCAACCACAGATACGCAGTATTTT. Translation: CASSQEATTDTQYF.

The rearrangement uses TRBV7-9 and TRBJ1-1; D may be TRBD1 (5 bases). V was clipped by 8 bases and J by 1 base, with 11 bases between them. The germline gives CDR1 SEHNR, CDR2 FQNEAQ (reference sequence). The CDR3 is 13 amino acids. Here the CDR3 DNA reads TGTGCCAGCGCCTCCAGGGCGAACACTGAAGCTTTCTTT. Translating gives CASASRANTEAFF. The full variable domain, completed using reference TRBV7-9 and TRBJ1-1, is DTGVSQNPRHKITKRGQNVTFRCDPISEHNRLYWYRQTLGQGPEFLTYFQNEAQLEKSRLLSDRFSAERPKGSFSTLEIQRTEQGDSAMYLCASASRANTEAFFGQGTRLTVV.